The 8 T cell receptor beta chains below all came from one sample that was sequenced in a study of neoadjuvant nivolumab and ipilimumab in lung cancer. Data came from immunoSEQ multiplex PCR; TCRdb stores just in-frame clones and leaves some out. Among about 3,000 clones listed, roughly 88% were seen once. The specimen comprised tumor tissue, sampled after neoadjuvant nivolumab, alone or with ipilimumab, at or shortly before surgery. The receptor source for this set is an adult with non-small cell lung cancer.

The rearrangement uses TRBV27 and TRBJ2-1; TRBD2 might be the D (6 bases). V was pared by 3 bases and J by 0 bases, with 12 bases between. Germline V gene sequence: CDR1 MNHEY, CDR2 SMNVEV (reference sequence). The CDR3 is 16 amino acids. CDR3 bases: TGTGCCAGCAGTTTTAAGCGGAGGGCCTCCTACAATGAGCAGTTCTTC. Translating it yields CASSFKRRASYNEQFF.

The rearrangement links TRBV4-3 to TRBJ2-3; D is perhaps TRBD2 (5 bases). The germline CDR1 and CDR2 sequences are LGHNA and YSLEER. Trimming removed 4 bases from V and 4 bases from J, with 12 bases in between. CDR3 length equals 14 residues. The CDR3 DNA is TGCGCCAGCAGCCCCACTAGTGCCTCAGATACGCAGTATTTT. Encoded protein: CASSPTSASDTQYF.

This sequence joins TRBV10-1 and TRBJ2-2, with unresolved D. The CDR3 covers 13 residues. Trimming took 5 bases from V and 5 from J, leaving 9 bases between them. Germline CDR1 is WNHNN and CDR2 is SYGVQD (reference sequence). The chain's CDR3 is CASSWGRTGELFF. The CDR3 coding sequence is TGCGCCAGCAGTTGGGGAAGGACCGGGGAGCTGTTTTTT.

The CDR3 is CATSAAGTAYEQYF. CDR3 sequence (DNA): TGTGCCACCAGCGCAGCGGGGACAGCCTACGAGCAGTACTTC. V and J are TRBV15 and TRBJ2-7; D may be TRBD1 or TRBD2 (7 bases each). Trimming removed 5 bases at V and 2 bases at J, with 13 bases between. Germline values: CDR1 LNHNV, CDR2 YYDKDF (reference sequence). The CDR3 sequence is 14 residues long.

The chain couples TRBV28 to TRBJ2-1; 7 bases match TRBD2. Germline V gene lookup returns CDR1 MDHEN and CDR2 SYDVKM. V was pared by 3 bases and J by 2 bases, with 10 bases of the junction left unmatched. The CDR3 runs to 17 residues. CDR3 DNA sequence: TGTGCCAGCAGTTTTTTTGATGGGGGAGGGCCCTACAATGAGCAGTTCTTC. It specifies CASSFFDGGGPYNEQFF. Together with reference TRBV28 and TRBJ2-1, the CDR3 gives the full variable domain: DVKVTQSSRYLVKRTGEKVFLECVQDMDHENMFWYRQDPGLGLRLIYFSYDVKMKEKGDIPEGYSVSREKKERFSLILESASTNQTSMYLCASSFFDGGGPYNEQFFGPGTRLTVL.

This clone was observed once. The rearrangement joins TRBV5-3 to TRBJ1-4; no clear D gene. TRBV5-3 is annotated as an ORF whose role is uncertain. There are 16 residues in the CDR3. V lost 0 bases to trimming and J lost 3 bases, with 12 bases between them. CDR3 coding DNA: TGTGCCAGAAGCTTGGCCCCGGTAAGTGCTAATGAAAAACTGTTTTTT. Amino acids: CARSLAPVSANEKLFF.

This chain links TRBV2 with TRBJ1-5; D ambiguous. V was clipped by 3 bases and J by 1 base, with 10 bases between them. The germline gives CDR1 SNHLY, CDR2 FYNNEI. The CDR3 has 15 amino acids. CDR3 nucleotide sequence: TGTGCCAGCAGTGAGGGAGGTCGAAGCAATCAGCCCCAGCATTTT. This codes for CASSEGGRSNQPQHF.

The V and J genes are TRBV18 and TRBJ2-7, with 7 bases identical to TRBD2. J lost 4 bases, V lost 4 bases, and 7 bases had no gene match. Germline-derived CDR1 and CDR2 are KGHSH and LQKENI. CDR3 length: 14 residues. The CDR3 DNA follows: TGTGCCAGCTCACTCACACCCGGGGGGTACGAGCAGTACTTC. Its protein is CASSLTPGGYEQYF.